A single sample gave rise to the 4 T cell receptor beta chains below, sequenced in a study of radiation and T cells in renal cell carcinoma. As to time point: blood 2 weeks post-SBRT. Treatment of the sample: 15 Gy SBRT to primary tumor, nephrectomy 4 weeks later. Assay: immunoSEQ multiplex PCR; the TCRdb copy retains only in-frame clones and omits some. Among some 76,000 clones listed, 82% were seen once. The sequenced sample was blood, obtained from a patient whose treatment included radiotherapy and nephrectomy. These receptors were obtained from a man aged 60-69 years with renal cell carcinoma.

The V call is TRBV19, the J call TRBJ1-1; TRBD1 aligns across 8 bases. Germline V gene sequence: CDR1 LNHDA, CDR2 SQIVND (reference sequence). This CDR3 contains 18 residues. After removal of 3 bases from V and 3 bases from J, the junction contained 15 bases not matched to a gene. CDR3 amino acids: CASSIRRSGGQEDTEAFF. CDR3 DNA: TGTGCCAGTAGTATTAGAAGATCAGGGGGCCAAGAAGACACTGAAGCTTTCTTT. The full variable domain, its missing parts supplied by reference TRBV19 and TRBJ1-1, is DGGITQSPKYLFRKEGQNVTLSCEQNLNHDAMYWYRQDPGQGLRLIYYSQIVNDFQKGDIAEGYSVSREKKESFPLTVTSAQKNPTAFYLCASSIRRSGGQEDTEAFFGQGTRLTVV.

In nucleotides, the CDR3 is TGTGCCAGCAGTTGGGGATCAGCTGGAACCGGGGAGCTGTTTTTT. It encodes CASSWGSAGTGELFF. The chain is built from TRBV28 and TRBJ2-2, with D hard to call. Looked up from germline, CDR1 is MDHEN and CDR2 is SYDVKM. The CDR3 sequence is 15 residues long. The V end was cut by 4 bases, the J end by 5 bases, with 14 bases between.

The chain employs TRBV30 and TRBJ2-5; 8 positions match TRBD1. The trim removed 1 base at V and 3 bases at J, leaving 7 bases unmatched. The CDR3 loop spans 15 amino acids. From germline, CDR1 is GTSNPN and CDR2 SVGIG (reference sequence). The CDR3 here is CAWSGSGQGEETQYF. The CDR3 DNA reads TGTGCCTGGAGTGGTTCCGGACAGGGAGAAGAGACCCAGTACTTC.

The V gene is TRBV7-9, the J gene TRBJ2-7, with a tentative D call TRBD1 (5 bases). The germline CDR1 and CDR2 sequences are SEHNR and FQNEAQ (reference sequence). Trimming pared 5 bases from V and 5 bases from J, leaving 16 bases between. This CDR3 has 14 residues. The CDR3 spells CASSPKGAVHEQYF. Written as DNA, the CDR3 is TGTGCCAGCAGCCCCAAAGGGGCAGTCCACGAGCAGTACTTC.